Here is one T cell receptor beta chain with its context. The data derive from a study of cytomegalovirus exposure and HLA in healthy donors. Trimming pared 4 bases from V and 2 bases from J, leaving 15 bases between. The CDR3 loop spans 16 amino acids. Per the germline V gene, CDR1 is SGDLS and CDR2 is YYNGEE. The data were produced by immunoSEQ multiplex PCR, yet TCRdb's version contains in-frame clones alone and is incomplete. The profile shows 90,000 to 130,000 clones, approximately 89% of them singletons. The sequence came from a woman aged 18-30 years in good health and CMV-seronegative. The sample taken for sequencing was PBMCs. The V and J genes are TRBV9 and TRBJ2-2; possibly TRBD1 for D (5 bases). Here the CDR3 reads CASSSRQKLNTGELFF. CDR3 nucleotide sequence: TGTGCCAGCAGCTCTAGACAGAAACTCAACACCGGGGAGCTGTTTTTT.